This T cell receptor beta chain came from a study of cytomegalovirus exposure and HLA in healthy donors. The PCR ran on 60 Vbeta and 13 Jbeta primers. TCRdb keeps only in-frame clones here, not all; method: immunoSEQ multiplex PCR. The repertoire holds around 91,000 clones, with roughly 86% as singletons. About this clone itself: Its antigen is undetermined.

Study-wide results and caveats: TCR beta chains numbering 150 to 200 were designated cytomegalovirus-associated. It was likely that a cluster of highly shared sequence variants was a sequencing artifact. Later genetic work tied a missense DCLRE1C variant to beta-chain V and J trimming. Later work showed greater clonal expansion in HLA-associated TCR beta chains than in equally common others.

This sequence was found in a man younger than 45 in good health and CMV-seropositive. Input material: PBMCs.

The CDR3 coding sequence is TGTGCCAGCAGTGCCGGGAGCAATCAGCCCCAGCATTTT. Amino acid sequence: CASSAGSNQPQHF. The J gene is TRBJ1-5, the V gene TRBV2, with no clear D. CDR3 length equals 13 residues. Germline-derived CDR1 and CDR2 are SNHLY and FYNNEI. V lost 4 bases to trimming and J lost 1 base, with 5 bases between them.